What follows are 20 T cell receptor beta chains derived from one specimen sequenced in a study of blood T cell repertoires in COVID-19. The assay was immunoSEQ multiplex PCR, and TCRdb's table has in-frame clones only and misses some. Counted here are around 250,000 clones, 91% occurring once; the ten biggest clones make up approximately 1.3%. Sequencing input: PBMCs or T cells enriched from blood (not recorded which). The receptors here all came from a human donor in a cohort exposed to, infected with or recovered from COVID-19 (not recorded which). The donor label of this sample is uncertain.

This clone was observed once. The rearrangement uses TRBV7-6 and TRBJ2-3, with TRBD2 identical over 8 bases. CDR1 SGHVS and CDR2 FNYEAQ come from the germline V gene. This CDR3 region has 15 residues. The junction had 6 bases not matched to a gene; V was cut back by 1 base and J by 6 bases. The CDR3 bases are TGTGCCAGCAGCTTAGAGGGGGGACTAGGGGATACGCAGTATTTT. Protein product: CASSLEGGLGDTQYF.

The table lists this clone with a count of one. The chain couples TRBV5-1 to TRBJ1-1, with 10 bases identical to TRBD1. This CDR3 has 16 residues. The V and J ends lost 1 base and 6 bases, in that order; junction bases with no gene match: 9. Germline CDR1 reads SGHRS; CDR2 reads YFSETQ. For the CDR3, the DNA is TGCGCCAGCAGCTTGAATAAGGGACAGGGGCTCGCTGAAGCTTTCTTT. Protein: CASSLNKGQGLAEAFF.

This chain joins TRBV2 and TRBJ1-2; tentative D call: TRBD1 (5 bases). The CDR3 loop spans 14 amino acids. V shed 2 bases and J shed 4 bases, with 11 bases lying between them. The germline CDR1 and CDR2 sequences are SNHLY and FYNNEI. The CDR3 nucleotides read TGTGCCAGCAGTGAACAGGGAAGCTCCTATGGCTACACCTTC. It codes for CASSEQGSSYGYTF.

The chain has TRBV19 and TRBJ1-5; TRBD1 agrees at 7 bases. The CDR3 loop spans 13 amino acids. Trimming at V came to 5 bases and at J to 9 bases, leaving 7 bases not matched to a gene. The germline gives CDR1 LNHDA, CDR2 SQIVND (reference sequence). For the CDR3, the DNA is TGTGCCAGTAGTGGGACAGTCGGGGGGCCCCAGCATTTT. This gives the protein CASSGTVGGPQHF.

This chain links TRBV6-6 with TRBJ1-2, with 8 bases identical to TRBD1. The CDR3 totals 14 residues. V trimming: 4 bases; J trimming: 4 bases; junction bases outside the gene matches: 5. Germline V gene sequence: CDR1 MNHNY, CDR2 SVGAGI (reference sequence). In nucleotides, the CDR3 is TGTGCCAGCAGTTTGACAGGGGTGAGCTATGGCTACACCTTC. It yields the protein CASSLTGVSYGYTF.

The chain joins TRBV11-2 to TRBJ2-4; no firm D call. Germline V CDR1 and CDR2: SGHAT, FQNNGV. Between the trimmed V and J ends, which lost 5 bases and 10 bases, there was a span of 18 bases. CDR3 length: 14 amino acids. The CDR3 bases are TGTGCCAGCAGCACAGAACCAACAGCCTCTATTCAGTACTTC. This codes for CASSTEPTASIQYF.

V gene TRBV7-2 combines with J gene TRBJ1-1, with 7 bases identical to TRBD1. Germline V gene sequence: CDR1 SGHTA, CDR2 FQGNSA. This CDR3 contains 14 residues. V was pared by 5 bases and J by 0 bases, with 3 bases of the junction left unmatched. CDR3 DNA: TGTGCCAGCAGCCAGGGACAGATGAACACTGAAGCTTTCTTT. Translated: CASSQGQMNTEAFF.

The CDR3 DNA reads as TGTGCCAGCAGGCGGGACAGGTATCTTCGGAACACTGAAGCTTTCTTT. Its protein is CASRRDRYLRNTEAFF. The chain carries TRBV5-8 and TRBJ1-1; 8 positions agree with TRBD1. Trimming cost V 5 bases and J 1 base; bases outside gene matches: 10. The length of the CDR3 is 16 residues. In germline, CDR1 is SGHTS, CDR2 YDEGEE.

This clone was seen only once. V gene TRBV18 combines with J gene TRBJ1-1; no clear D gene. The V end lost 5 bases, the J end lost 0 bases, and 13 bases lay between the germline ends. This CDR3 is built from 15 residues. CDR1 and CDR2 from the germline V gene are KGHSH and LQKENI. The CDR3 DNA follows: TGTGCCAGCTCAGCGGAGGACGGGATGAACACTGAAGCTTTCTTT. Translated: CASSAEDGMNTEAFF. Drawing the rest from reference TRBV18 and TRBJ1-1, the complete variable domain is NAGVMQNPRHLVRRRGQEARLRCSPMKGHSHVYWYRQLPEEGLKFMVYLQKENIIDESGMPKERFSAEFPKEGPSILRIQQVVRGDSAAYFCASSAEDGMNTEAFFGQGTRLTVV.

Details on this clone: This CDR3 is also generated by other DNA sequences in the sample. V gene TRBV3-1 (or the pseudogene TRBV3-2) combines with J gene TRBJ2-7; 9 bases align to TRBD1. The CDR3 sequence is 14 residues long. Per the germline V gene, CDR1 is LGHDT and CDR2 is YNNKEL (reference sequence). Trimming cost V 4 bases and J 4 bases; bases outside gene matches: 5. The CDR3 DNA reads TGTGCCAGCAGCCGGGGACAGGGAGCTTACGAGCAGTACTTC. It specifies CASSRGQGAYEQYF.

In nucleotides, the CDR3 is TGTGCCAGCACCGCTACAGGGGATGAAGCTTTCTTT. As protein: CASTATGDEAFF. The V call is TRBV12-3 or TRBV12-4, the J call TRBJ1-1; 7 nucleotides align to TRBD1. CDR3 length equals 12 residues. The ends lost 7 bases at V and 7 bases at J; junction bases unmatched: 6.

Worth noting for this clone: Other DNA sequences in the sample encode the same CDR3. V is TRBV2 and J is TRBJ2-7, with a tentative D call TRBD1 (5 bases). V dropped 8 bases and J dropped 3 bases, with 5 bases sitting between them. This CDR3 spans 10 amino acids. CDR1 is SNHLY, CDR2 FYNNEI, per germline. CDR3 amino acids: CASGHYEQYF. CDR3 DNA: TGTGCCAGCGGACACTACGAGCAGTACTTC.

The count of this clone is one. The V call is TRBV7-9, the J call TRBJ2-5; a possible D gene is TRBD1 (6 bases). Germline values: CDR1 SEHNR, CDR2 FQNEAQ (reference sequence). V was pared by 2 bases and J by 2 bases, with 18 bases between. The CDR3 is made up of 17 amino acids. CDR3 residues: CASSLRGAGVPQETQYF. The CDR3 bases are TGTGCCAGCAGCTTAAGAGGGGCAGGGGTGCCGCAAGAGACCCAGTACTTC.

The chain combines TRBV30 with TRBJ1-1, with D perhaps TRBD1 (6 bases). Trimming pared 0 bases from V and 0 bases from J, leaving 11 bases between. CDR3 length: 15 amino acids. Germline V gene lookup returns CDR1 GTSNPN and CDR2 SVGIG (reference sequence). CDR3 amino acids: CAWSVSRTVNTEAFF. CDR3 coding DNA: TGTGCCTGGAGTGTATCCCGGACAGTGAACACTGAAGCTTTCTTT.

CDR3 loop: CASSVGTSPHEQYF. The CDR3 DNA is TGTGCCAGCAGCGTAGGGACTAGCCCCCACGAGCAGTACTTC. The chain employs TRBV9 and TRBJ2-7, with 8 bases aligning to TRBD2. Per germline, CDR1 SGDLS and CDR2 YYNGEE. Losses at the gene ends were 0 bases for V and 5 bases for J; bases not matched to a gene: 4. CDR3 size: 14 residues. The whole variable domain, filled in from reference TRBV9 and TRBJ2-7, reads DSGVTQTPKHLITATGQRVTLRCSPRSGDLSVYWYQQSLDQGLQFLIQYYNGEERAKGNILERFSAQQFPDLHSELNLSSLELGDSALYFCASSVGTSPHEQYFGPGTRLTVT.

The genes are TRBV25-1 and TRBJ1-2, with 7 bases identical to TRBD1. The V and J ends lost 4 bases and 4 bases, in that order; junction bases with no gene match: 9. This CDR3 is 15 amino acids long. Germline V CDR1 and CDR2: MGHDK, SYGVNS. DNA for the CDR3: TGTGCCAGCAGTGGGACAGGTGTGGGGGGCTATGGCTACACCTTC. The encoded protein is CASSGTGVGGYGYTF.

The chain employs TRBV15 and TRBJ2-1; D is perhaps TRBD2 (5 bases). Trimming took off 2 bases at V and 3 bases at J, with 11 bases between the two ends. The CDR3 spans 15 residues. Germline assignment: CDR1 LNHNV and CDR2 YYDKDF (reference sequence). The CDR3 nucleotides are TGTGCCACCAGCAGATCAAGCGGAATCTACAATGAGCAGTTCTTC. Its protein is CATSRSSGIYNEQFF. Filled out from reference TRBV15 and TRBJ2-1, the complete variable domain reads DAMVIQNPRYQVTQFGKPVTLSCSQTLNHNVMYWYQQKSSQAPKLLFHYYDKDFNNEADTPDNFQSRRPNTSFCFLDIRSPGLGDTAMYLCATSRSSGIYNEQFFGPGTRLTVL.

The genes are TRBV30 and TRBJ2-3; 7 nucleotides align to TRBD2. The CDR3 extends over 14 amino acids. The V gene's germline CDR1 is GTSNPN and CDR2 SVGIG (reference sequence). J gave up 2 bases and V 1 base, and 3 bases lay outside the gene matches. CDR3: CAWSEAGSTDTQYF. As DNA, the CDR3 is TGTGCCTGGAGTGAAGCGGGGTCCACAGATACGCAGTATTTT. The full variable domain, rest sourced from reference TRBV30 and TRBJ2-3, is SQTIHQWPATLVQPVGSPLSLECTVEGTSNPNLYWYRQAAGRGLQLLFYSVGIGQISSEVPQNLSASRPQDRQFILSSKKLLLSDSGFYLCAWSEAGSTDTQYFGPGTRLTVL.

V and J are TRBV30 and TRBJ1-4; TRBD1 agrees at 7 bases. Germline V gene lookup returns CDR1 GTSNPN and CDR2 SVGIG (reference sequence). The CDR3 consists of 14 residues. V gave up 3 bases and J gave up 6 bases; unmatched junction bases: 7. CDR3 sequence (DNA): TGTGCCTGGAGCGCCGGGACAGTCGATGAAAAACTGTTTTTT. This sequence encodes CAWSAGTVDEKLFF.

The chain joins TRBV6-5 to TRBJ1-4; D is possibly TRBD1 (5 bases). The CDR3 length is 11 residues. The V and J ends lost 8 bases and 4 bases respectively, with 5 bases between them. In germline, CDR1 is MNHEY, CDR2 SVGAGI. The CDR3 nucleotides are TGTGCCAGCGACAGTAATGAAAAACTGTTTTTT. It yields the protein CASDSNEKLFF.